This T cell receptor beta chain was identified in a study of cytomegalovirus exposure and HLA in healthy donors (dated by TCRdb to the late 2010s). For context, the study as a whole: An earlier analysis of roughly 570 of the donors reported over 250 Gb of sequence data and around 110 million unique TCR beta sequences obtained from roughly 180 million T cells. The number of typed donors differed by locus: about 629-640 for A, B, C, DRB1 and DQB1; 500 to 550 for DQA1; approximately 600 for DPA1; and about 450 for DPB1. In the later analysis, no new phenotypic data were used to find candidate immune exposures; instead, reliance was placed on TCR beta sequences and their occurrence across donors. HLA typing included class I and class II loci at four-digit resolution. Among approximately 370 genotyped donors of the cohort, an average of roughly 230,000 unique TCR beta nucleotide sequences was sequenced per donor, of which roughly 18% were non-productive. A later genetic analysis used genome-wide SNP genotypes for about 60% of the roughly 700 donors, treating that subset as a discovery cohort. A separate validation cohort of 100 to 150 different subjects was used in addition to the approximately 700-subject first cohort. The T cell repertoires of some 700 subjects were profiled by immunosequencing and related to cytomegalovirus serostatus. Approximately 310 gigabases of sequencing data and approximately 85 million unique TCR sequences were included in an early release covering several hundred HLA-typed donors. To study patterns of TCR occurrence, a later analysis re-analyzed previously published TCR beta repertoires from 500 to 850 donors and added high-resolution HLA genotyping. In an earlier analysis of a few hundred of the donors, high-throughput TCR beta sequencing was used to judge whether each TCR beta V gene segment behaved as functional or pseudogenic. Roughly five DR-DQ haplotypes were treated as single units for association and clustering because of strong linkage in the cohort. To predict cytomegalovirus infection status, the study brought together high-throughput TCR immunosequencing, statistical association of individual TCRs with disease status, and machine learning. Donor age, sex, ethnicity and CMV serostatus were compiled alongside the repertoire data. Every discovery cohort repertoire had been produced on one sequencing platform. The study aimed to test whether cataloging public T cell receptors could reveal signatures of past pathogen exposure. Of the 300 to 500 genotyped donors, 70% to 90% were placed in the genetic ancestry cluster associated with self-reported Caucasian donors.

The cohort consisted of more than 650 healthy bone marrow donors. All cohort members were sampled while nominally healthy, although unrecorded immune exposures were likely present. The donor was CMV seropositive and was included in the group of about 290 seropositive cohort members. A peripheral blood sample was collected from each donor, and TCR beta sequencing was performed on peripheral blood mononuclear cells. Genomic DNA was extracted from the blood cell samples with the Qiagen DNeasy Blood Extraction Kit. Libraries were constructed by the immunoSEQ multiplex PCR assay. For the multiplex PCR, a mixture combining 60 forward primers for TCR Vbeta segments and 13 reverse primers for TCR Jbeta segments was used. The CDR3 region of rearranged TCR beta genes was amplified from genomic DNA by a multiplex PCR assay. Amplified TCR beta libraries were sequenced as 87-base-pair reads on the Illumina HiSeq System. Processing in the source paper ran as follows. In a later analysis, tens of millions of unique TCR beta chains were counted across the 500 to 850 repertoires, and approximately 11 million of these chains were shared by at least two donors. To remove PCR and sequencing errors, raw reads were error-corrected and collapsed into unique sequences using a nearest-neighbor algorithm that merged closely related sequences. To assign V, D and J gene segments, CDR3 sequences were aligned to IMGT reference sequences. Each retained sequence needed at least a six-nucleotide match to both a V gene segment and a J gene segment. A rearrangement counted as productive if the CDR3 had no stop codons and remained in frame with V and J, and every other rearrangement counted as non-productive. Following IMGT convention, CDR3 was defined as the stretch from the second conserved V-encoded cysteine to the conserved J-encoded phenylalanine. The earlier analysis of approximately 590 of the donors excluded any sequence lacking an unambiguous match to a single V gene segment. An earlier analysis of 587 of the donors called V segments functional above 56.7% productive rearrangements and segregating when the between-donor standard deviation exceeded 5%. To diagnose cytomegalovirus status from the catalog of TCR beta chain sequences, a statistical classification framework was built. V and J gene assignment, in a later analysis, came from comparing TCR nucleotide sequences with IMGT/GENE-DB human TR gene sequences. A later analysis assigned CDR3 sequences and most-parsimonious VDJ recombination scenarios with the TCRdist pipeline. In a later analysis, each TCR beta chain was defined by its CDR3 amino acid sequence together with its V-gene family, and reads lacking a unique V-gene family were excluded. To address suspected cross-contamination and a sequencing artifact, a later analysis removed approximately 600 highly shared, low-generation-probability nucleotide sequences. In a later analysis, a clonal expansion index was calculated for each public chain from normalized within-repertoire ranks of inferred template counts. A later analysis computed generation probabilities with a VDJ recombination model fitted to out-of-frame rearrangements, and checked the results against IGoR. Hypergeometric tests were used in a later analysis to score TCR-TCR, TCR-HLA and TCR-CMV co-occurrence, with a repertoire-size bias correction applied to the TCR pairs. In a later analysis, false discovery rates were estimated by permuting HLA or CMV assignments 20 times. A later analysis grouped co-occurring TCRs with DBSCAN, adding TCRdist sequence similarity when clustering within HLA-allele-positive subsets. Repertoires with fewer than 30,000 or more than 120,000 public chains, plus five repertoires with anomalous nucleotide sharing, were excluded from co-occurrence clustering. TCRdb provides this immuneACCESS table in a form limited to in-frame rearrangements. Some clones are lacking; in checked studies, under half of them reflect an unresolved V gene, and why the rest are absent is not known. V and J calls and clone size are those listed in that table; D and trimming were worked out from the DNA. Recorded for this sample are 99,000 or so clones; roughly a tenth of them occurred a single time. The ten largest clones represent approximately 6% of the sample.

Only a few counts were recorded for this clone. Its antigen has not been determined. Base qualities were left out, and no much larger clone turns up one base away. Findings and caveats that apply to the study as a whole: A few of the identified cytomegalovirus-associated TCR beta chains were confirmed in vitro to be specific for cytomegalovirus antigens. In a later genetic analysis, fewer N-insertions in productive TCRs were reported among donors in an Asian-associated ancestry cluster than the 666-donor mean. An association between a missense DCLRE1C variant and V-gene and J-gene trimming of TCR beta chains was found in a later genetic analysis and replicated in an independent cohort. In both the original and validation cohorts, the classifier was reported to diagnose cytomegalovirus status with high specificity and sensitivity. A later analysis found that most CMV-associated TCR beta chains appeared HLA-restricted, with HLA associations seemingly driven largely by CMV exposure. Several of the top co-occurrence clusters appeared to be linked to parvovirus B19, influenza, CMV and Epstein-Barr virus, according to a later analysis. A further reported finding was that TCR beta sequences accurately predicted the HLA-A and HLA-B alleles for most subjects in the first cohort. A cluster of highly shared sequence variants was judged likely to be a technical artifact of the sequencing pipeline. In this cohort, only TCR beta chains were sequenced, and detectable features were limited by the absence of alpha or paired-chain data. An earlier analysis of approximately 530 of the donors showed that most TCR beta V segments appeared in productive rearrangements either about 90% or about 30% of the time, which broadly matched IMGT annotations. Some IMGT-functional V segments, including TRBV6-2 and TRBV6-3, could not be distinguished by the 87-base-pair reads and were therefore excluded. Because HLA typing was unavailable for some donors at each locus, only the typed subset was used in association tests. At a false discovery rate of 0.05, a later analysis linked 16,951 TCR beta sequences to specific HLA alleles. The presence/absence analyses assumed that sequencing depth was roughly uniform across donors, and that assumption may not be true. Approximately 18 rarely observed V segments, including chromosome 9 orphons, were excluded from the earlier analysis of several hundred of the donors because counts were too low. For the cohort, immune exposure information was limited to CMV serostatus. A total of about 180 TCR beta chains were listed by the study as associated with cytomegalovirus. Across donors, most TCR sequences were observed very rarely, whereas some public TCRs were present in many individuals. Assigning TCR associations to individual alleles was difficult when HLA alleles, especially DR and DQ, strongly co-occurred. According to a later analysis, TCR association rates differed among HLA loci, with DRB1 alleles showing the most associated TCRs and HLA-C alleles showing the fewest. A later analysis found that HLA-associated TCR beta chains were more clonally expanded and had lower generation probabilities than equally common non-associated chains. The authors suggested that the approach could potentially be extended to other disease states and immunological phenotypes. Linkage disequilibrium might explain the correlated functional status among segregating V segments, but an unknown experimental factor could not be excluded.

V trim: 6 bases; J trim: 0 bases; unmatched bases: 7. CDR1 and CDR2, per the germline V gene, are SQVTM and ANQGSEA. From the cysteine up to the phenylalanine, the CDR3 has a length of 15 residues. Only the CDR3 DNA is retained, 45 bases long and in frame from the first base. The sample comprised PBMCs. The chain links TRBV29-1 with TRBJ1-4, and TRBD1 aligns with 7 junction nucleotides. This receptor was obtained from a middle-aged man in good health and CMV-seropositive. The CDR3 protein is CSVRVRGTTNEKLFF. The bases read TGCAGCGTACGGGTCAGGGGGACAACTAATGAAAAACTGTTTTTT.